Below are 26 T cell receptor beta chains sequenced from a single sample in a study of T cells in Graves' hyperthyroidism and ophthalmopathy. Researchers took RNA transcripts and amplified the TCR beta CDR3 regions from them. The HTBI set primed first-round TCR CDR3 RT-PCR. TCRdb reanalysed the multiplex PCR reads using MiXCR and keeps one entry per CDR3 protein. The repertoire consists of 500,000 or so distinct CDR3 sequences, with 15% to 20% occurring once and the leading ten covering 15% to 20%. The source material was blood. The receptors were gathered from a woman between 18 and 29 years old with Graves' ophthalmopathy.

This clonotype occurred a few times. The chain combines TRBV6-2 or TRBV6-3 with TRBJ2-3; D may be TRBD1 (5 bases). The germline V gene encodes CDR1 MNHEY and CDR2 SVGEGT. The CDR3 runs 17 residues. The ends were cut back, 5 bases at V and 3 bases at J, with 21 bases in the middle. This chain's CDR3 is CASSPSSMGRATDTQYF. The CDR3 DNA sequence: TGTGCCAGCAGTCCCTCTTCTATGGGCAGGGCGACAGATACGCAGTATTTT.

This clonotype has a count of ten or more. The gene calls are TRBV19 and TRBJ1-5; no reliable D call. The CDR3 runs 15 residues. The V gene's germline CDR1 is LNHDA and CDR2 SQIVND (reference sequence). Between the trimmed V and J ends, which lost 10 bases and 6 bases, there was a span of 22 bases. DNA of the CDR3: TGTGCCACTGAACGGACCGCGTCTTTTGTTCAGCCCCAGCATTTT. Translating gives CATERTASFVQPQHF.

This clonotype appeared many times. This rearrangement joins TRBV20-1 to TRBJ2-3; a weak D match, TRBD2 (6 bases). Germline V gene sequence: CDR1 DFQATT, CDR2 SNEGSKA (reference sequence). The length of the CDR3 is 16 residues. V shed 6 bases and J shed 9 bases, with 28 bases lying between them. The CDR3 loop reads CSAGNDGDLPPRTQYF. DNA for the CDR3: TGCAGTGCGGGGAACGATGGGGACTTACCTCCCAGGACGCAGTATTTT.

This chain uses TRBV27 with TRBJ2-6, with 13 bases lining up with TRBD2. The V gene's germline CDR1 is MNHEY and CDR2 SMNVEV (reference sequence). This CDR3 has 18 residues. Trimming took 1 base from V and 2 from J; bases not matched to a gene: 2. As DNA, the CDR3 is TGTGCCAGCAGTTTATTAGGGACTAGCGGGACTGGGGCCAACGTCCTGACTTTC. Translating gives CASSLLGTSGTGANVLTF. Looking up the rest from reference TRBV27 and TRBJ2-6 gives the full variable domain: EAQVTQNPRYLITVTGKKLTVTCSQNMNHEYMSWYRQDPGLGLRQIYYSMNVEVTDKGDVPEGYKVSRKEKRNFPLILESPSPNQTSLYFCASSLLGTSGTGANVLTFGAGSRLTVL.

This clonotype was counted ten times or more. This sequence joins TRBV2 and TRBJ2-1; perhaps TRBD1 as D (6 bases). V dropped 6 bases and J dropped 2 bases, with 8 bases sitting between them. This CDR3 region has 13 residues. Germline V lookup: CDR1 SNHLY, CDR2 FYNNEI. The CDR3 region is CASSTGPYNEQFF. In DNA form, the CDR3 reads TGTGCCAGCAGCACAGGGCCCTACAATGAGCAGTTCTTC.

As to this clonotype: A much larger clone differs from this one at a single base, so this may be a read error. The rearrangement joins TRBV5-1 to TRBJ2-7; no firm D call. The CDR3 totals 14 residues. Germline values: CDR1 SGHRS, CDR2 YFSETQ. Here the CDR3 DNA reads TGCGCCAGCAGTGGCGAGGCTCACTCCTACGAGCGGTACTTC. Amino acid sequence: CASSGEAHSYERYF.

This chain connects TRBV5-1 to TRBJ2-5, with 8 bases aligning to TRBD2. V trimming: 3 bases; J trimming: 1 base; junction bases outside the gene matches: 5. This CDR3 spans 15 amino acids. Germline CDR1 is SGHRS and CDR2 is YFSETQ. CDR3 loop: CASSSGGTTQETQYF. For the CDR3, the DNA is TGCGCCAGCAGCTCGGGAGGGACGACCCAAGAGACCCAGTACTTC.

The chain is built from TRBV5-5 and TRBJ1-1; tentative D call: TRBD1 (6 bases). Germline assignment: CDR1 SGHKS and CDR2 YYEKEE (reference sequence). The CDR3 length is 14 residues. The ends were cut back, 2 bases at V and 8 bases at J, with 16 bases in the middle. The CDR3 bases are TGTGCCAGCAGCTTAAAAACAGGGCCCTCCGAAGCTTTCTTT. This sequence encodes CASSLKTGPSEAFF.

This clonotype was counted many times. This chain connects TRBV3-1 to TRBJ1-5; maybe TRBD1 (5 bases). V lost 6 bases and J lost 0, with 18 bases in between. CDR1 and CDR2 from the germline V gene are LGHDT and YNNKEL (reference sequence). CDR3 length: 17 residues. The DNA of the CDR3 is TGTGCCAGCAGTCATTCCCGAACAGGCAATAGCAATCAGCCCCAGCATTTT. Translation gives CASSHSRTGNSNQPQHF.

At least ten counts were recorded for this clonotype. The CDR3 here is CASTHPGELNTEAFF. The DNA for the CDR3 is TGTGCCAGCACACATCCGGGTGAGCTTAACACTGAAGCTTTCTTT. The chain couples TRBV28 to TRBJ1-1; D gene uncertain. The germline CDR1 and CDR2 sequences are MDHEN and SYDVKM. V was cut by 7 bases and J by 2 bases, with 17 bases left in between. The CDR3 has 15 amino acids.

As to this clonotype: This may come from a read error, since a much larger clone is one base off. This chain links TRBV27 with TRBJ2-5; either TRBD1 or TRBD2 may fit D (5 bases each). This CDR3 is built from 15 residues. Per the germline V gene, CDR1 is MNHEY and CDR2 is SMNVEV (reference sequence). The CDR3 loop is CVSSLAGTVRETQYF. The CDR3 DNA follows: TGTGTCAGCAGTTTGGCAGGGACGGTGAGAGAGACCCAGTACTTC.

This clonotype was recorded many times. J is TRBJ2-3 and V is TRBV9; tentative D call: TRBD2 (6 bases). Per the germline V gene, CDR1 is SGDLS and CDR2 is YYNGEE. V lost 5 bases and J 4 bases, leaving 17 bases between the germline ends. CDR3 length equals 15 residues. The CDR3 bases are TGTGCCAGCAGTGTTACAGGTTGGGGGGCAGATACGCAGTATTTT. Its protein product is CASSVTGWGADTQYF.

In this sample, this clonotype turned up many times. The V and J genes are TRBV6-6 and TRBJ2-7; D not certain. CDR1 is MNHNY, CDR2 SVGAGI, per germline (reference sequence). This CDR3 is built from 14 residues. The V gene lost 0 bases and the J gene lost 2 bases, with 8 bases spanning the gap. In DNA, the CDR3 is TGTGCCAGCAGTTACTCTTGGACCCCCTACGAGCAGTACTTC. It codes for CASSYSWTPYEQYF.

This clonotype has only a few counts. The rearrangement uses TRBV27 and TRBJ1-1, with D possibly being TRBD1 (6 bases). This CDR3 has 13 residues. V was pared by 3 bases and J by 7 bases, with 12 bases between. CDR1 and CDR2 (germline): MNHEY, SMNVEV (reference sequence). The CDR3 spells CASSFGGDNEAFF. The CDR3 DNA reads TGTGCCAGCAGTTTCGGGGGCGATAATGAAGCTTTCTTT.

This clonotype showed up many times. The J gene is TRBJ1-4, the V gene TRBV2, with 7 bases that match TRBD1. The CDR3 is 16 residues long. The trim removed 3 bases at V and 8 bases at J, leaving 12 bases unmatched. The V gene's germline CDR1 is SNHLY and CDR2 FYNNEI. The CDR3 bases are TGTGCCAGCAGTGAGGGGACAGCCGGCCTCGGGGAAAAACTGTTTTTT. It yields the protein CASSEGTAGLGEKLFF.

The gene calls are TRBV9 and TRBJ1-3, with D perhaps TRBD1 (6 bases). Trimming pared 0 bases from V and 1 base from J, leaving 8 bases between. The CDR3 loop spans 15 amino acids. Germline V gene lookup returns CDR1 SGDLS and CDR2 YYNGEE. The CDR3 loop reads CASSVATGSGNTIYF. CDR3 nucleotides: TGTGCCAGCAGCGTAGCTACAGGGTCTGGAAACACCATATATTTT.

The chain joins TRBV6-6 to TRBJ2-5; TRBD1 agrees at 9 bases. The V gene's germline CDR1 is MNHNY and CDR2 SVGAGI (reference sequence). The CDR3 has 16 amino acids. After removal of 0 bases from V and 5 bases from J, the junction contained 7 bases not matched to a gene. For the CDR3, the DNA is TGTGCCAGCAGTTACTCGGTACAGGGGGCTTGGGAGACCCAGTACTTC. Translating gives CASSYSVQGAWETQYF.

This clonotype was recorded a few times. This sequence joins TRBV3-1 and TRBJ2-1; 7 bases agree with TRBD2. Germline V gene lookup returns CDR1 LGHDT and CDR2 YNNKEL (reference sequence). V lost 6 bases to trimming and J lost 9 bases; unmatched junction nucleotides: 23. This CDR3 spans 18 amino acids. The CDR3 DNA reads TGTGCCAGCAGACATCAAAAATCCCCCGGACTAGTGGAGGCTGAGCAGTTCTTC. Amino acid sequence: CASRHQKSPGLVEAEQFF.

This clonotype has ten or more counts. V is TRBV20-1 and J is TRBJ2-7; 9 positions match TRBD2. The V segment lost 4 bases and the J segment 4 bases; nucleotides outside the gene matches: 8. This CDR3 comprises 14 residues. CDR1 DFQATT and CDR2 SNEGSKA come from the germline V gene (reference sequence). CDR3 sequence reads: CSAIERGEGYEQYF. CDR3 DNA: TGCAGTGCTATCGAGCGGGGGGAGGGTTACGAGCAGTACTTC.

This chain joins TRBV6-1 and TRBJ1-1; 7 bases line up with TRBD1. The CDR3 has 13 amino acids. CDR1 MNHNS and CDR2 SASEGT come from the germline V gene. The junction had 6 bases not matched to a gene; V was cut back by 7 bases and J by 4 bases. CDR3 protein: CASTTGDSTEAFF. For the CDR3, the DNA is TGTGCCAGCACCACAGGGGATAGCACTGAAGCTTTCTTT.

The CDR3 DNA sequence: TGTGCCAGCAGTTCTTATTATACGCAGTATTTT. It translates to CASSSYYTQYF. The chain uses TRBV27 and TRBJ2-3; no definite D call. The CDR3 loop spans 11 amino acids. V was trimmed by 4 bases and J by 7 bases, leaving 6 bases between them. Looked up from germline, CDR1 is MNHEY and CDR2 is SMNVEV (reference sequence).

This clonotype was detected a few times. CDR3 sequence reads: CASSLRGRPFSGNTIYF. In nucleotides, the CDR3 is TGTGCCAGCAGTTTACGGGGCAGGCCCTTTTCTGGAAACACCATATATTTT. The V and J genes are TRBV28 and TRBJ1-3; tentatively, D is TRBD1 (5 bases). CDR3 length equals 17 residues. V was clipped by 2 bases and J by 1 base, with 15 bases between them. Germline CDR1 reads MDHEN; CDR2 reads SYDVKM.

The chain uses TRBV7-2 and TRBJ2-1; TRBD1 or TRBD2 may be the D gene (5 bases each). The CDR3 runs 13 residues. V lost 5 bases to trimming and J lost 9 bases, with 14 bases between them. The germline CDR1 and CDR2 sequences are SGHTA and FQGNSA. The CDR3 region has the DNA TGTGCCAGCAGCCCATCCGGGGCGCGTGAGCAGTTCTTC. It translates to CASSPSGAREQFF. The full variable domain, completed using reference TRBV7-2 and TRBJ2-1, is GAGVSQSPSNKVTEKGKDVELRCDPISGHTALYWYRQSLGQGLEFLIYFQGNSAPDKSGLPSDRFSAERTGGSVSTLTIQRTQQEDSAVYLCASSPSGAREQFFGPGTRLTVL.

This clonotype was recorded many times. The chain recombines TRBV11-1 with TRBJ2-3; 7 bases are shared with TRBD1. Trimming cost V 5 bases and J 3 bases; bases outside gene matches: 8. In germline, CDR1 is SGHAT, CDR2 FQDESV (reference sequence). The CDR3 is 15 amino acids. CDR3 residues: CASSRDRVKTDTQYF. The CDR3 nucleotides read TGTGCCAGCAGCAGAGACAGGGTTAAAACAGATACGCAGTATTTT.

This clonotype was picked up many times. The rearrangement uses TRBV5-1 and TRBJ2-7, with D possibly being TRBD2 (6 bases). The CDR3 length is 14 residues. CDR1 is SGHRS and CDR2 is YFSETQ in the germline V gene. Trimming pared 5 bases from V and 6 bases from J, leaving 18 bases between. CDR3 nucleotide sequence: TGCGCCAGCAGTACTACAGCGGGTCGTCCCGAGCAGTACTTC. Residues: CASSTTAGRPEQYF.

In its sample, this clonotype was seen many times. This CDR3 reads CASSPGTHGEQYF. In nucleotides, the CDR3 is TGTGCCAGCAGTCCCGGGACTCACGGCGAGCAGTACTTC. This chain connects TRBV27 to TRBJ2-7; D is possibly TRBD2 (6 bases). Germline CDR1 reads MNHEY; CDR2 reads SMNVEV (reference sequence). CDR3 length equals 13 residues. Trimming took 5 bases from V and 6 from J, leaving 14 bases between them.